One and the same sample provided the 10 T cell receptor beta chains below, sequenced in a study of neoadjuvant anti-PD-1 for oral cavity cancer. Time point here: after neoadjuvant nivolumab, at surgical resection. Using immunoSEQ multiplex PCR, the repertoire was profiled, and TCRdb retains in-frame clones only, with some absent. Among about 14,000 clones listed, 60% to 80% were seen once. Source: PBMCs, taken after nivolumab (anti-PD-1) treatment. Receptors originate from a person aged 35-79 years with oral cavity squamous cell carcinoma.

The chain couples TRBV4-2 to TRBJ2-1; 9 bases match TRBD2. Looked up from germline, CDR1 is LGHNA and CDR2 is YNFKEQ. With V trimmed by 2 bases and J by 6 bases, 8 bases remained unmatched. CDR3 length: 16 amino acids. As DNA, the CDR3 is TGTGCCAGCAGCCAATTTAAAAGCGGGGGGAGCAATGAGCAGTTCTTC. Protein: CASSQFKSGGSNEQFF.

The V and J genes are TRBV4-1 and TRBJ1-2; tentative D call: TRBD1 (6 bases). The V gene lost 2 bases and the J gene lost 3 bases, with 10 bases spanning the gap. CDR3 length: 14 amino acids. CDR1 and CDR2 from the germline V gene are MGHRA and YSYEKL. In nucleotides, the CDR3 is TGCGCCAGCAGCCAATACAGGGACGACTATGGCTACACCTTC. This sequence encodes CASSQYRDDYGYTF.

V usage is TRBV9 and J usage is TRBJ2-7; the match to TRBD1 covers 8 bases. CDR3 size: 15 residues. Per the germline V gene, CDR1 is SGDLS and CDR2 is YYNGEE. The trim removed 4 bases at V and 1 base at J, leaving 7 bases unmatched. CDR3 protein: CASSFGTGESYEQYF. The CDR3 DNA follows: TGTGCCAGCAGCTTCGGGACAGGAGAGTCCTACGAGCAGTACTTC.

CDR3 bases: TGTGCCAGCAGTTTATCCTCAGCGCCTTTAGAAGCTTTCTTT. Translating gives CASSLSSAPLEAFF. J is TRBJ1-1 and V is TRBV27; the D is unclear. Germline values: CDR1 MNHEY, CDR2 SMNVEV (reference sequence). The V end was cut by 0 bases, the J end by 8 bases, with 13 bases between. The CDR3 runs 14 residues.

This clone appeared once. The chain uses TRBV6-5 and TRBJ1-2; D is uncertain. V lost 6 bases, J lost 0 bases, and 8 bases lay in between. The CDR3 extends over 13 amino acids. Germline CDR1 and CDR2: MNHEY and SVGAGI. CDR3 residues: CASSERANYGYTF. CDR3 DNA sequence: TGTGCCAGCAGCGAAAGAGCTAACTATGGCTACACCTTC.

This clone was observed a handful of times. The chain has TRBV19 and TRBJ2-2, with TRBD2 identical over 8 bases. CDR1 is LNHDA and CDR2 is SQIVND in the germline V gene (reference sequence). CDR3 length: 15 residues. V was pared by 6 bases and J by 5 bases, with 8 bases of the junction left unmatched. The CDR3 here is CASRRAGERTGELFF. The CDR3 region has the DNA TGTGCCAGTAGGAGAGCGGGAGAGAGGACCGGGGAGCTGTTTTTT.

CDR3 in amino acids: CASSLADRIYTDTQYF. CDR3 DNA: TGCGCCAGCAGCCTTGCGGACAGGATCTATACAGATACGCAGTATTTT. The chain has TRBV4-1 and TRBJ2-3; 7 bases line up with TRBD1. Germline lookup yields CDR1 MGHRA and CDR2 YSYEKL. The CDR3 consists of 16 residues. After removal of 4 bases from V and 3 bases from J, the junction contained 10 bases not matched to a gene.

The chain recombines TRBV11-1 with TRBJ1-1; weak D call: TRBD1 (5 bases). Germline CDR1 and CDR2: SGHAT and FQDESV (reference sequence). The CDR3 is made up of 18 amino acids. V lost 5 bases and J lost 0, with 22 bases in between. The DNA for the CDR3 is TGTGCCAGCAGCCCATCGAGGGGTTTCTTGATGTTGAACACTGAAGCTTTCTTT. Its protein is CASSPSRGFLMLNTEAFF. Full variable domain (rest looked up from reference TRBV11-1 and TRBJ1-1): EAEVAQSPRYKITEKSQAVAFWCDPISGHATLYWYRQILGQGPELLVQFQDESVVDDSQLPKDRFSAERLKGVDSTLKIQPAELGDSAMYLCASSPSRGFLMLNTEAFFGQGTRLTVV.

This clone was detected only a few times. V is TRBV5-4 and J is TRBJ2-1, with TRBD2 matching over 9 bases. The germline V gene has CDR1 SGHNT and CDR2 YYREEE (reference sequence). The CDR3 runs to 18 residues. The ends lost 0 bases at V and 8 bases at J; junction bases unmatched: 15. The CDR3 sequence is CASSLAAGWREGRDEQFF. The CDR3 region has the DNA TGTGCCAGCAGCTTGGCCGCAGGGTGGCGGGAGGGCCGCGATGAGCAGTTCTTC.

CDR3 loop: CASSRSSAGTGRNTIYF. CDR3 coding DNA: TGCGCCAGCAGCCGATCATCCGCCGGGACAGGTAGAAACACCATATATTTT. This chain connects TRBV4-1 to TRBJ1-3, with TRBD1 matching over 8 bases. The germline gives CDR1 MGHRA, CDR2 YSYEKL. V dropped 4 bases and J dropped 5; count of bases not matched to a gene: 13. The CDR3 extends over 17 amino acids.